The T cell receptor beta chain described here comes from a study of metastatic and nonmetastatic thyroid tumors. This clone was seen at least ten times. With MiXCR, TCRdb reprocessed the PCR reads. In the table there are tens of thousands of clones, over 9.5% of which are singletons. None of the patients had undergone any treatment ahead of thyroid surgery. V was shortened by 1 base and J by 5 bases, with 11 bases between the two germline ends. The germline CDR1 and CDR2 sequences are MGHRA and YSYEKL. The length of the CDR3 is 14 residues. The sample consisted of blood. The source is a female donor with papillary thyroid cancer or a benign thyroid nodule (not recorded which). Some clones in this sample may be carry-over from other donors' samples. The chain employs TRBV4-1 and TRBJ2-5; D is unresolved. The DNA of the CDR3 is TGCGCCAGCAGCCAAGGAATGGCCGGTGAGACCCAGTACTTC. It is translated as CASSQGMAGETQYF.